This entry is about one T cell receptor beta chain. It lacks a known antigen. No much larger clone exists at a distance of one base, and base qualities are not known. Peripheral blood CD8+ and CD4+ T cells from healthy donors, Susac syndrome patients and multiple sclerosis patients were profiled using high-throughput TCR beta sequencing. Susac syndrome patients met recently defined diagnostic criteria for definite or probable disease. Bulk CD8+ and CD4+ T cells were purified by magnetic negative isolation, while CD8+ TEMRA cells were enriched using FACS. Blood was collected in EDTA tubes and processed within 24 hours, with PBMCs isolated through density gradient centrifugation. PBMCs destined for TCR sequencing were cryopreserved in liquid nitrogen and later thawed in a 37 °C water bath. The sorted or isolated CD4+, CD8+ and CD8+ TEMRA cells had a purity of 90% or higher. V trim: 5 bases; J trim: 9 bases; unmatched bases: 17. CDR1 and CDR2 (MDHEN, SYDVKM) derive from the germline V gene. Counted from cysteine to phenylalanine, this CDR3 has 17 amino acids. Only the CDR3 part of the read is kept: 51 bases, read in frame from the first base.

The data were obtained in a study of CD8 T cells in Susac syndrome (dated by TCRdb to the late 2010s). With regard to the full study: Of the Susac syndrome patients who were sequenced, eight were in clinical remission while six had clinically active disease. Susac syndrome patients were therapy-naive, on corticosteroids (some also receiving IVIg), or on IVIg alone at blood withdrawal. The study used repertoire sequencing to test whether antigen drove CD8+ T cell activation and differentiation in Susac syndrome.

RNA was extracted with the RNeasy kit and roughly 0.45 to 1 ug was reverse transcribed using random hexamers. The immunoSEQ multiplex PCR assay, which covers 54 Vbeta and 13 Jbeta segments, was used to amplify TCR beta CDR3 regions. PCR amplification bias was corrected by using a synthetic template baseline for primer optimization and computational correction. The paper's data handling went like this. Reads were annotated to V, D and J genes according to IMGT and were analyzed with immunoSEQ Analyzer, with only productive sequences retained. Clonality was calculated as one minus the Shannon entropy normalized by log2 of the number of productive unique sequences. For each patient and control, public and private clones were evaluated among the 100 most prevalent clones. A clone was defined as Susac-specific if it was absent from the healthy and MS cohorts, from approximately 980 published viral clones and from other ImmuneACCESS disease sequences. TCRdb reworked the public reads: Q25 trimming with fastp, MiXCR clone assembly, productive beta chains retained. Every distinct CDR3 protein forms one entry, paired with its most common genes and DNA. V and J calls and clone size were set by TCRdb, not the authors. The sample profile shows some 160,000 distinct CDR3 sequences; approximately 94% of them were found once. The ten largest make up over 0.065% of the sample.

General conclusions and limits of the study: The TCR sequencing and HLA analysis was acknowledged to have included a relatively small number of individuals. In the CD4+ T cell repertoire of Susac syndrome patients, clonal expansion was not detected.

The sequence was collected from a human donor with Susac syndrome. The V and J segments used are TRBV28 and TRBJ2-4; TRBD2 matches 9 bases in the middle. Specimen: CD4+ T cells from PBMCs. The CDR3 protein: CASSGEGWREGEAIQYF. The DNA sequence is TGTGCCAGCAGTGGAGAAGGGTGGCGGGAGGGCGAGGCCATTCAGTACTTC. The reference TRBV28 and TRBJ2-4 proteins fill in what lies around the CDR3, so the full variable domain reads DVKVTQSSRYLVKRTGEKVFLECVQDMDHENMFWYRQDPGLGLRLIYFSYDVKMKEKGDIPEGYSVSREKKERFSLILESASTNQTSMYLCASSGEGWREGEAIQYFGAGTRLSVL.